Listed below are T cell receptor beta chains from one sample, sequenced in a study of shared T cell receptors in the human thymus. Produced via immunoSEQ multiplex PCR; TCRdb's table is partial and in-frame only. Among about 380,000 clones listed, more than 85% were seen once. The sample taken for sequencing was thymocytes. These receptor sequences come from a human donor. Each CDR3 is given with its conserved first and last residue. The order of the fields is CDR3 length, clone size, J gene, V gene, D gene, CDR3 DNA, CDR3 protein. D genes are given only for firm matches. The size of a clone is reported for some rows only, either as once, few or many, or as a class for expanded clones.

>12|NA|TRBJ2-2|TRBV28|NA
TGTGCCAGCAGTTTACGGCTCGGGGAGCTGTTTTTT
CASSLRLGELFF
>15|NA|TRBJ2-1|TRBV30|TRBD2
TGTGCCTGGAGTGGCCAGCGGGAGCCCTCCAATGAGCAGTTCTTC
CAWSGQREPSNEQFF
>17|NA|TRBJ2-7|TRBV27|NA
TGTGCCAGCAGCCCAGGTGCGGGGAGAAGGTTGTCCTACGAGCAGTACTTC
CASSPGAGRRLSYEQYF
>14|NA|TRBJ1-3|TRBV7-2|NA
TGTGCCAGCAGCTTAACGCGCTCTGGAAACACCATATATTTT
CASSLTRSGNTIYF
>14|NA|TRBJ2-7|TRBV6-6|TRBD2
TGTGCCAGCAGTTACCTGCTAGCGGGATACGAGCAGTACTTC
CASSYLLAGYEQYF
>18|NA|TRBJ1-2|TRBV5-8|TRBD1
TGTGCCAGCAGCTTGCCAACCCCCAGGGGGCGCTATCTCAATGGCTACACCTTC
CASSLPTPRGRYLNGYTF
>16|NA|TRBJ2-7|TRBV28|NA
TGTGCCAGCAGCTATACCGGCGGCCACCAAGCCGACGAGCAGTACTTC
CASSYTGGHQADEQYF
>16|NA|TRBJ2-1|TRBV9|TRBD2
TGTGCCAGCAGCGCCGTATCGGGAGGGCCCTGGAATGAGCAGTTCTTC
CASSAVSGGPWNEQFF
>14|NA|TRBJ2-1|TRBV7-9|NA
TGTGCCAGCAGCTTTTTCCTCAAGAAGGATGAGCAGTTCTTC
CASSFFLKKDEQFF
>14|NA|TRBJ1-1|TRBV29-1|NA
TGCAGCGTTGAGGGGAACCCCCATAACACTGAAGCTTTCTTT
CSVEGNPHNTEAFF
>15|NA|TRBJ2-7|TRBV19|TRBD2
TGTGCCAGTAGTATTGTAGCGGGAGTCGCCGGCGAGCAGTACTTC
CASSIVAGVAGEQYF
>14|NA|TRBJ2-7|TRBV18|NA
TGTGCCAGCTCCCCGGACGGGGGGCCCTACGAGCAGTACTTC
CASSPDGGPYEQYF
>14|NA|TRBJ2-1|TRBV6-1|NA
TGTGCCAGCACCAAACGGGACCCCCAAAATGAGCAGTTCTTC
CASTKRDPQNEQFF
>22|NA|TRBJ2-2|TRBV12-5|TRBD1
TGTGCTAGTGGTTCCATTCCCGGTGTAAGCCGTCTAGACAGGGCGAACACCGGGGAGCTGTTTTTT
CASGSIPGVSRLDRANTGELFF
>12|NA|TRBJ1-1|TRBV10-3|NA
TGTGCCATCAGGGGGAGGAACACTGAAGCTTTCTTT
CAIRGRNTEAFF
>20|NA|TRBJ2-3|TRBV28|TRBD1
TGTGCCAGCAGTTTAGGTGACAGGGGAAGGGAAGAGGCGCCCACAGATACGCAGTATTTT
CASSLGDRGREEAPTDTQYF
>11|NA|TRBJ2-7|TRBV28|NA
TGTGCCAGCAGTTCGACCTACGAGCAGTACTTC
CASSSTYEQYF
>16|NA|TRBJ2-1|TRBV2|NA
TGTGCCAGCAGTGTCAGCGGTCCGAGGTCTACAATTGAGCAGTTCTTC
CASSVSGPRSTIEQFF
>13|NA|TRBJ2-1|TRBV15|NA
TGTGCCACCAGCAGAGTTATTCGTGGCCCGCAGTTCTTC
CATSRVIRGPQFF
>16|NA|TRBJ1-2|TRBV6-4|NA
TGTGCCAGCAGTGACGACCGGGGATGGCGGAACTATGGCTACACCTTC
CASSDDRGWRNYGYTF
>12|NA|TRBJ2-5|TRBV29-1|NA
TGCAGCGTTTCCCACAGGGAAGAGACCCAGTACTTC
CSVSHREETQYF
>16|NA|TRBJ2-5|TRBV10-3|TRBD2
TGTGCCATCAGTGACCCCGGGACTAGCGGTCAAGAGACCCAGTACTTC
CAISDPGTSGQETQYF
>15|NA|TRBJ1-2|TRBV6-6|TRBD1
TGTGCCAGCAGTTACGGGGGACAGCACGGCTATGGCTACACCTTC
CASSYGGQHGYGYTF
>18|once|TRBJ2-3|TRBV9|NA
TGTGCCAGCAGCGTAGGGGTTAAGGCTAGCGCCCACACAGATACGCAGTATTTT
CASSVGVKASAHTDTQYF
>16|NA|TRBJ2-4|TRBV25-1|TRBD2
TGTGCCAGCAGTGTACGGGGGAGGGGAGCCAAAAACATTCAGTACTTC
CASSVRGRGAKNIQYF
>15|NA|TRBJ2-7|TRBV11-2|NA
TGTGCCAGCAGCCCCCGTAGGGGCAGCTCCTACGAGCAGTACTTC
CASSPRRGSSYEQYF
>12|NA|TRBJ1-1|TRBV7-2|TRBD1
TGTGCCAGCAGCCCACTAGGGGGCTTGGCTTTCTTT
CASSPLGGLAFF
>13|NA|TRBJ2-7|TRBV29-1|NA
TGCAGCCCTTCTGGGAGACTCTCCTACGAGCAGTACTTC
CSPSGRLSYEQYF
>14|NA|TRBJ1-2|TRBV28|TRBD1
TGTGCCAGCAGTTCTGACAGGGGGCTTCGGGGCTACACCTTC
CASSSDRGLRGYTF
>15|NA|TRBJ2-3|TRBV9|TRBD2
TGTGCCAGCAGCGTATCTAGCGGGAGCACAGATACGCAGTATTTT
CASSVSSGSTDTQYF
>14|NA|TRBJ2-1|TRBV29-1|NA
TGCAGCGCAGCAGGGGTGGGGGCCCACAATGAGCAGTTCTTC
CSAAGVGAHNEQFF
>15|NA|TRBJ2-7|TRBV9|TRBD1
TGTGCCAGCAGCGTAGAGCAGGGGGCCACTGGTGAGCAGTACTTC
CASSVEQGATGEQYF
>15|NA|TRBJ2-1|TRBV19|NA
TGTGCCAGTAGTATAAGGAGGGGGCGGCGCAATGAGCAGTTCTTC
CASSIRRGRRNEQFF
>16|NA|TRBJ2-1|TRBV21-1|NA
TGTGCCAGCAGCAATTTTCAAACTAGCGGGAGTCATGAGCAGTTCTTC
CASSNFQTSGSHEQFF
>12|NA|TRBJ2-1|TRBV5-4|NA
TGTGCCAGCAGCCGAGACTACAATGAGCAGTTCTTC
CASSRDYNEQFF
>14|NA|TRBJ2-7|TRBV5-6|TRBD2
TGTGCCAGCAGCTTGGCGGGGGGGCCCTACGAGCAGTACTTC
CASSLAGGPYEQYF
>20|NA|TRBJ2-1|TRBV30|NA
TGTGCCTGGAGTGTACCTGCGACTAGTCAGGGGGAAAGCTCCTACAATGAGCAGTTCTTC
CAWSVPATSQGESSYNEQFF
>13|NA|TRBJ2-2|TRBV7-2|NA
TGTGCCAGCAGGAGGAGCGGGCTCGGGGAGCTGTTTTTT
CASRRSGLGELFF
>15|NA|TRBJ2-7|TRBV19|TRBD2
TGTGCCAGTAGCCAGACTAGCGGTAGCTCCTACGAGCAGTACTTC
CASSQTSGSSYEQYF
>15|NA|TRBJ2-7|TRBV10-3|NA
TGTGCCATCAGTGAGGGAGGAGCGCACTCCTACGAGCAGTACTTC
CAISEGGAHSYEQYF
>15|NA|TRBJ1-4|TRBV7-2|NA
TGTGCCAGCAGCCAAGGGGCAGGCCAAGGGGAAAAACTGTTTTTT
CASSQGAGQGEKLFF